This T cell receptor (beta chain) was retrieved from a study of glioma-infiltrating T cells after dendritic cell vaccination. Time point specified: after dendritic cell vaccination, including at tumor progression/relapse. None of the glioblastoma patients had an isocitrate dehydrogenase mutation. Note on this clone: Its matching antigen is unknown.

Only in-frame clones appear in the TCRdb table, and some are missing; sequencing was by immunoSEQ multiplex PCR. Of approximately 50,000 clones in the sample, about 85% were seen once. Looked up from germline, CDR1 is SGHDT and CDR2 is YYEEEE. The length of the CDR3 is 18 residues. V was trimmed by 6 bases and J by 5 bases, leaving 24 bases between them. Findings of the study overall: Few patients contributed both blood and tumor specimens.

V gene TRBV5-6 combines with J gene TRBJ2-6; D unresolved. This receptor was obtained from a human donor with glioblastoma. The input for sequencing was blood, taken after dendritic cell vaccination. This chain's CDR3 is CASIRLNSHKSRANVLTF. The CDR3 nucleotides read TGTGCCAGCATCAGGCTCAATAGTCACAAAAGTCGGGCCAACGTCCTGACTTTC.